This TCR beta chain was profiled in a study of control samples from healthy donors and cancer patients. V lost 0 bases and J lost 1, with 7 bases in between. CDR1 and CDR2 (germline): SGHRS, YFSETQ. The CDR3 consists of 14 residues. Method: immunoSEQ multiplex PCR; TCRdb's copy keeps in-frame clones and lacks some. This table has 160,000 or so clones, roughly 92% appearing once. The chain couples TRBV5-1 to TRBJ2-5; the D is unclear. The source material was blood. The sequence was obtained from a man over 45 in good health. CDR3 sequence: CASSLAATQETQYF. In DNA form, the CDR3 reads TGCGCCAGCAGCTTGGCCGCAACCCAAGAGACCCAGTACTTC.